A single sample gave rise to the 23 T cell receptor beta chains below, sequenced in a study of PD-1 blockade in classical Hodgkin lymphoma. The protocol was immunoSEQ multiplex PCR, while the TCRdb copy is restricted to in-frame clones and leaves out a portion. The sample lists about 7,300 clones, about three quarters occurring once. The time point: cycle 4 day 1 (C4D1), after more than 5 weeks of nivolumab. After autologous stem cell transplantation all patients relapsed, and prior brentuximab vedotin exposure differed between cohorts. Isolated CD8+ T cells were derived from thawed PBMCs through magnetic negative selection. The source was CD8+ T cells from blood, collected before the fourth cycle of nivolumab. The receptors derive from a human donor with classical Hodgkin lymphoma.

This clone has just a few counts. This chain connects TRBV7-3 to TRBJ2-1, with D possibly matching TRBD1 (5 bases). The CDR3 is made up of 16 amino acids. Trimming took 4 bases from V and 5 from J, leaving 18 bases between them. Germline V gives CDR1 SGHTA, CDR2 FQGTGA. The CDR3 here is CASSSELGAPNNEQFF. The DNA for the CDR3 is TGTGCCAGCAGCTCCGAGTTAGGGGCCCCAAACAATGAGCAGTTCTTC.

The chain couples TRBV7-3 to TRBJ2-7; TRBD1 matches 10 bases. The junction had 5 bases not matched to a gene; V was cut back by 5 bases and J by 4 bases. CDR3 length equals 14 residues. The V gene's germline CDR1 is SGHTA and CDR2 FQGTGA. CDR3 DNA sequence: TGTGCCAGCAGCCCCGGGACAGGGGCTTACGAGCAGTACTTC. Translation: CASSPGTGAYEQYF.

The V gene is TRBV28, the J gene TRBJ2-5; tentatively, D is TRBD1 (6 bases). The length of the CDR3 is 19 residues. Germline CDR1 is MDHEN and CDR2 is SYDVKM. Trimming cost V 6 bases and J 0 bases, with 26 bases left between them. The CDR3 loop reads CASSQTGKLHPQYQETQYF. The CDR3, as DNA: TGTGCCAGCAGCCAAACAGGGAAGCTTCACCCCCAGTACCAAGAGACCCAGTACTTC.

This clone showed up just once. The chain carries TRBV9 and TRBJ2-3, with a tentative D call TRBD2 (6 bases). Germline CDR1 and CDR2: SGDLS and YYNGEE. Trimming removed 4 bases from V and 1 base from J, with 7 bases in between. CDR3 length: 13 residues. This CDR3 is CASSPGGTDTQYF. CDR3 nucleotides: TGTGCCAGCAGCCCGGGAGGCACAGATACGCAGTATTTT. Looking up the rest from reference TRBV9 and TRBJ2-3 gives the full variable domain: DSGVTQTPKHLITATGQRVTLRCSPRSGDLSVYWYQQSLDQGLQFLIQYYNGEERAKGNILERFSAQQFPDLHSELNLSSLELGDSALYFCASSPGGTDTQYFGPGTRLTVL.

V is TRBV4-2 and J is TRBJ2-5; 7 bases map to TRBD2. V lost 0 bases and J lost 2; bases outside the gene matches: 27. CDR1 LGHNA and CDR2 YNFKEQ come from the germline V gene. This CDR3 contains 23 residues. This CDR3 is CASSQDTPNPMRIVASGQETQYF. The CDR3 DNA reads as TGTGCCAGCAGCCAAGACACACCCAACCCCATGCGGATCGTGGCTAGCGGACAAGAGACCCAGTACTTC.

The chain couples TRBV5-1 to TRBJ1-5; 11 bases map to TRBD1. The V segment lost 4 bases and the J segment 5 bases; nucleotides outside the gene matches: 2. This CDR3 is built from 14 residues. From germline, CDR1 is SGHRS and CDR2 YFSETQ. CDR3 sequence (DNA): TGCGCCAGCAGCCCGGGACAGGGGGATCAGCCCCAGCATTTT. Translating it yields CASSPGQGDQPQHF.

CDR3: CASSSSDISLVEDTQYF. CDR3 coding DNA: TGTGCCAGCAGCTCTAGCGATATCTCGCTCGTGGAAGATACGCAGTATTTT. The chain employs TRBV7-9 and TRBJ2-3, with D possibly matching TRBD2 (6 bases). Deletions cut 4 bases from V and 5 bases from J, with 22 bases between. CDR1 and CDR2 from the germline V gene are SEHNR and FQNEAQ (reference sequence). The CDR3 is 17 residues long.

The V and J genes are TRBV4-3 and TRBJ1-5; no clear D. Germline assignment: CDR1 LGHNA and CDR2 YSLEER. This CDR3 is built from 15 residues. Trimming removed 2 bases at V and 6 bases at J, with 14 bases between. In DNA, the CDR3 is TGCGCCAGCAGCCAATTCCATGGGCGCAGTCAGCCCCAGCATTTT. This sequence encodes CASSQFHGRSQPQHF.

The genes are TRBV7-7 and TRBJ2-2, with D possibly TRBD1 on 5 matching bases. Germline V gives CDR1 SSHAT, CDR2 FNYEAQ (reference sequence). CDR3 length: 17 amino acids. Trimming removed 0 bases at V and 5 bases at J, with 16 bases between. This CDR3 reads CASSLADPLGVTGELFF. CDR3 coding DNA: TGTGCCAGCAGCTTAGCGGATCCCCTAGGGGTGACCGGGGAGCTGTTTTTT. Based on the CDR3 plus reference TRBV7-7 and TRBJ2-2, the full variable domain is GAGVSQSPRYKVTKRGQDVTLRCDPISSHATLYWYQQALGQGPEFLTYFNYEAQPDKSGLPSDRFSAERPEGSISTLTIQRTEQRDSAMYRCASSLADPLGVTGELFFGEGSRLTVL.

This clone was observed a few times. V gene TRBV9 combines with J gene TRBJ2-2; D tentatively fits TRBD1 or TRBD2 (6 bases each). This CDR3 is built from 17 residues. V shed 4 bases and J shed 0 bases, with 16 bases lying between them. The V gene's germline CDR1 is SGDLS and CDR2 YYNGEE. CDR3 region: CASSSLSGAANTGELFF. DNA for the CDR3: TGTGCCAGCAGCTCCTTATCGGGGGCAGCGAACACCGGGGAGCTGTTTTTT.

The chain recombines TRBV2 with TRBJ2-7; D is unresolved. CDR1 SNHLY and CDR2 FYNNEI come from the germline V gene. Trimming took off 3 bases at V and 2 bases at J, with 8 bases between the two ends. The CDR3 runs 13 residues. CDR3 residues: CASSEDGTYEQYF. The DNA of the CDR3 is TGTGCCAGCAGTGAGGACGGAACCTACGAGCAGTACTTC.

This CDR3 is CASSVKRGVQQETQYF. CDR3 sequence (DNA): TGCGCCAGCAGTGTCAAGCGGGGGGTACAACAAGAGACCCAGTACTTC. The V and J genes are TRBV10-2 and TRBJ2-5; 9 bases agree with TRBD2. CDR3 size: 16 residues. J lost 2 bases, V lost 4 bases, and 8 bases had no gene match. Germline CDR1 WSHSY, CDR2 SAAADI.

The V gene is TRBV7-2, the J gene TRBJ2-1; 10 bases align to TRBD2. V trimming: 1 base; J trimming: 0 bases; junction bases outside the gene matches: 6. The CDR3 sequence is 18 residues long. Germline-derived CDR1 and CDR2 are SGHTA and FQGNSA. The CDR3 here is CASSLVTSGHLSYNEQFF. The CDR3 DNA reads TGTGCCAGCAGCTTAGTGACTAGCGGGCACCTCTCCTACAATGAGCAGTTCTTC.

The V gene is TRBV9, the J gene TRBJ2-7, with D perhaps matching TRBD1 (7 bases). Trimming stripped 4 bases from V and 2 bases from J, with 13 bases between. Germline V gene sequence: CDR1 SGDLS, CDR2 YYNGEE. This CDR3 is 14 amino acids long. CDR3 sequence (DNA): TGTGCCAGCAGCTCGCGGGACAGCCCCTACGAGCAGTACTTC. Encoded protein: CASSSRDSPYEQYF.

This chain connects TRBV4-3 to TRBJ2-1, with unresolved D. With 0 bases removed from V and 7 bases from J, the gap between germline ends came to 10 bases. Germline CDR1 is LGHNA and CDR2 is YSLEER. The CDR3 has 14 residues. CDR3: CASSQDHWSNEQFF. CDR3 DNA sequence: TGCGCCAGCAGCCAAGATCATTGGTCAAATGAGCAGTTCTTC.

The J gene is TRBJ2-7, the V gene TRBV18, with 11 nucleotides matching TRBD1. Germline V gives CDR1 KGHSH, CDR2 LQKENI. Germline trimming cut 4 bases from V and 4 bases from J; bases unmatched to any gene: 6. The CDR3 length is 15 residues. The CDR3 DNA reads TGTGCCAGCTCACTAGGACAGGGGGCGTGGTACGAGCAGTACTTC. Its translation: CASSLGQGAWYEQYF. Full variable domain (rest looked up from reference TRBV18 and TRBJ2-7): NAGVMQNPRHLVRRRGQEARLRCSPMKGHSHVYWYRQLPEEGLKFMVYLQKENIIDESGMPKERFSAEFPKEGPSILRIQQVVRGDSAAYFCASSLGQGAWYEQYFGPGTRLTVT.

Only a few counts were recorded for this clone. The gene calls are TRBV6-4 and TRBJ2-5; 13 bases map to TRBD2. V trimming: 3 bases; J trimming: 1 base; junction bases outside the gene matches: 11. CDR1 is MRHNA, CDR2 SNTAGT, per germline. CDR3 length equals 19 residues. CDR3 sequence reads: CASSESLGLAGLTQETQYF. CDR3 DNA sequence: TGTGCCAGCAGTGAGTCATTGGGACTAGCGGGACTAACCCAAGAGACCCAGTACTTC.

DNA for the CDR3: TGTGCCAGTAGTCGTACACGCAGCTCTGGAAACACCATATATTTT. It yields the protein CASSRTRSSGNTIYF. J is TRBJ1-3 and V is TRBV19; D gene uncertain. Germline V gene lookup returns CDR1 LNHDA and CDR2 SQIVND (reference sequence). The V end was cut by 5 bases, the J end by 0 bases, with 11 bases between. This CDR3 comprises 15 residues.

The genes are TRBV5-8 and TRBJ2-1; TRBD1 matches at 9 bases. The length of the CDR3 is 16 residues. Per germline, CDR1 SGHTS and CDR2 YDEGEE. The V gene end was trimmed by 4 bases and the J gene end by 4 bases; junction bases not matched to a gene: 9. The DNA for the CDR3 is TGTGCCAGCAGCCGCTTACGGGACAGGGTTTACAATGAGCAGTTCTTC. The encoded protein is CASSRLRDRVYNEQFF.

This chain uses TRBV19 with TRBJ2-7; no clear D gene. CDR3 length equals 13 residues. V shed 1 base and J shed 1 base, with 5 bases lying between them. Germline CDR1 and CDR2: LNHDA and SQIVND (reference sequence). Written as DNA, the CDR3 is TGTGCCAGTAGTATAGGTTTTTCCTACGAGCAGTACTTC. Translated, it gives CASSIGFSYEQYF. Drawing the rest from reference TRBV19 and TRBJ2-7, the complete variable domain is DGGITQSPKYLFRKEGQNVTLSCEQNLNHDAMYWYRQDPGQGLRLIYYSQIVNDFQKGDIAEGYSVSREKKESFPLTVTSAQKNPTAFYLCASSIGFSYEQYFGPGTRLTVT.

The chain recombines TRBV18 with TRBJ2-1; 16 nucleotides align to TRBD2. From germline, CDR1 is KGHSH and CDR2 LQKENI. There are 17 residues in the CDR3. The ends lost 3 bases at V and 7 bases at J; junction bases unmatched: 6. The CDR3 loop is CASSPLGTSGRVNEQFF. Here the CDR3 DNA reads TGTGCCAGCTCACCGCTTGGGACTAGCGGGAGGGTTAATGAGCAGTTCTTC.

The V gene is TRBV4-2, the J gene TRBJ1-1; unclear D gene. CDR1 and CDR2 from the germline V gene are LGHNA and YNFKEQ. CDR3 size: 15 residues. V lost 5 bases and J 0 bases, leaving 13 bases between the germline ends. The CDR3 loop reads CASSSEAGLNTEAFF. In DNA form, the CDR3 reads TGTGCCAGCAGCTCAGAAGCGGGTTTGAACACTGAAGCTTTCTTT.

This clone has just one count. The chain links TRBV7-9 to TRBJ2-1, with 8 bases lining up with TRBD2. The CDR3 totals 17 residues. CDR1 and CDR2 (germline): SEHNR, FQNEAQ (reference sequence). V lost 5 bases, J lost 4 bases, and 13 bases stayed unmatched. Here the CDR3 reads CASSPPGAGGGYNEQFF. CDR3 DNA sequence: TGTGCCAGCAGCCCACCGGGGGCGGGAGGAGGTTACAATGAGCAGTTCTTC.